The T cell receptor beta chain described here comes from a study of blood T cells in healthy people across ages. Study-wide results and limits: Greater diversity and more naive CD4+ cells were seen in long-lived donors than in aged donors.

Combining a sample-barcoded 5' primer with a J-beta primer mix, a second PCR ran for about 7 to 11 cycles. From each sample, at least 2.5 million paired-end reads containing CDR3 were obtained. TCRdb redid the calling of the 5' RACE reads with MiXCR, one entry per CDR3 protein. The profile shows more than 800,000 distinct CDR3 sequences, around 45% of them singletons. Per sample, a minimum of 6 million PBMCs were isolated. Note on this clonotype: Its specificity is not known.

The V end lost 5 bases, the J end lost 0 bases, and 15 bases lay between the germline ends. This CDR3 is built from 16 residues. Germline lookup yields CDR1 SEHNR and CDR2 FQNEAQ (reference sequence). The sequence was collected from a woman aged 60 to 75 in good health. The chain carries TRBV7-9 and TRBJ2-3; D tentatively fits TRBD1 or TRBD2 (6 bases each). The sequencing input was blood. The chain's CDR3 is CASSPPGGASTDTQYF. DNA of the CDR3: TGTGCCAGCAGCCCCCCCGGGGGCGCTAGCACAGATACGCAGTATTTT.